This record concerns one T cell receptor (beta chain) sequence. The record originates from a study of tumor-infiltrating lymphocytes in oesophageal squamous cell carcinoma. A single record per CDR3 protein comes from TCRdb applying MiXCR to the PCR reads. The sample holds 20,000 to 25,000 distinct CDR3 sequences; around 40% are singletons and the top ten take 20% to 25%. Germline CDR1 reads SGHVS; CDR2 reads FNYEAQ. The CDR3 covers 12 residues. Sequenced: esophageal tumor tissue. The receptor's source is a male donor with esophageal squamous cell carcinoma. The chain carries TRBV7-6 and TRBJ2-5; D ambiguous. Gene TRBJ2-1 matches the end of the DNA better, so the J call may be wrong. Here the CDR3 reads CASSLVGPEQFF. DNA of the CDR3: TGTGCCAGCAGCTTAGTAGGGCCAGAGCAGTTCTTC.